The T cell receptor beta chain under discussion was sequenced for a study of CD4 T cells in relation to SARS-CoV-2 and coronaviruses (dated by TCRdb to the early 2020s). A note on the overall study: Patient-derived lymphoblastoid cell lines were used to map the HLA restriction of shared crossreactive spike epitopes. Memory CD4+ T cell crossreactivity between SARS-CoV-2 and common cold coronavirus spike proteins was assessed at the TCR clonotype level in the study. The Adaptive Biotechnologies TCR-sequencing kit was used to sequence samples from a few pre-COVID donors and the naive versus memory experiments, whereas other data were Illumina-based. A different TCR-beta assay, based on Illumina, was used to sequence expansion assays from other donors in the study. Paper-wide results and their limitations: Pre-pandemic and post-infection samples were not both contributed by any donor, so tracing of the source of pre-existing responses was limited. Naive versus memory sequencing indicated that memory recall responses, rather than primary responses primed during culture, are detected by the assay. The study was constrained by small numbers of patients and of tested TCRs. Crossreactivity analysis centred on spike protein, so crossreactivity against other viral proteins was not assessed. Compared with monoreactive clones, crossreactive clones had significantly weaker SARS-CoV-2-driven expansion, a result consistent with antigenic imprinting. Memory CD4+ clonotypes crossrecognizing SARS-CoV-2 and at least one common cold coronavirus spike were found in 60% to 75% of donors.

Deep-resolution immunoSEQ TCR-beta sequencing was performed on DNA from uncultured naive and memory CD4+ T cells. The authors' analysis ran thus. During preprocessing, nonproductive sequences were removed, as were CDR3s that did not start with C, did not end with F or W, or were shorter than 7 amino acids. Cultured and uncultured naive and memory CD4+ repertoires were searched for previously identified spike- and CEF-reactive CDR3s. CDR3 homology was quantified as pairwise Levenshtein distance, calculated with the stringdist R package after three terminal residues were trimmed from each end. The clones in this table, taken by TCRdb from immuneACCESS, are in-frame only. Not every clone is retained; where verified, under half of the shortfall comes from an unresolved V gene, and the cause of the rest is unknown. For V, J and clone size, that table is used; D and trimming come from the DNA. A total of roughly 71,000 clones appear in this sample, around 87% of them only once. The ten largest clonotypes hold 1.6% of the sample.

CD4+ T cells from unexposed donors were collected before the COVID-19 pandemic (2011-2018). Naive and memory CD4+ T cells were separated from cryopreserved PBMCs by first enriching for CD4 and then performing EasySep naive CD4+ T cell enrichment. Leukapheresis product for the unexposed donors was bought commercially. PBMCs were isolated from leukapheresis product or whole blood by Ficoll-Paque PLUS gradient centrifugation. PBMCs were either cryopreserved at -140°C or used fresh in the expansion assay. The QIAamp Micro DNA Kit was used to extract genomic DNA from the CD4+ T cells. As for this clone: Its binding antigen is unknown. The record has no base qualities; no much larger clone is one base away.

V gives up 2 bases and J gives up 3 bases, and the segment between their germline ends measures 10 bases. CDR1 and CDR2, looked up from the germline V gene, are SGHAT and FQNNGV. Inclusive of the bounding cysteine and phenylalanine, the CDR3 is 14 residues long. The CDR3 DNA has 42 bases and is translated from base 1. The sample was memory CD4+ T cells from PBMCs. The sample's cell subset or site label, in plain terms: memory (non-naive) CD4+ T cells. The V and J segments used are TRBV11-2 and TRBJ1-2, with TRBD1 as a weak D call on 5 bases. This clonotype was obtained from a human donor in good health. CDR3 loop: CASSLRQGDYGYTF. The bases are TGTGCCAGCAGCTTAAGGCAGGGTGACTATGGCTACACCTTC.